This passage covers 21 T cell receptor beta chains from one sample sequenced in a study of shared clonotypes between healthy human individuals. CD8 cells classed as naive were CD45RO-negative and positively selected for CCR7, excluding terminally differentiated effector memory CD45RA+ cells. Method: immunoSEQ multiplex PCR; TCRdb's copy keeps in-frame clones and lacks some. The profile covers about 680,000 clones, with about 90% appearing a single time and roughly 24% taken by the ten largest. The sequencing sample was made of naive CD8+ T cells sorted from blood. The receptors come from a young man in good health.

The rearrangement joins TRBV7-9 to TRBJ1-1; perhaps TRBD1 as D (6 bases). This CDR3 contains 13 residues. Germline V gene lookup returns CDR1 SEHNR and CDR2 FQNEAQ (reference sequence). V shed 6 bases and J shed 6 bases, with 14 bases lying between them. This chain's CDR3 is CASRKDGGAEAFF. CDR3 sequence (DNA): TGTGCCAGCAGAAAGGACGGGGGCGCTGAAGCTTTCTTT.

This sequence joins TRBV5-1 and TRBJ1-2; the D is unclear. V was pared by 0 bases and J by 3 bases, with 6 bases between. The CDR3 covers 13 residues. Germline CDR1 reads SGHRS; CDR2 reads YFSETQ. CDR3 in DNA: TGCGCCAGCAGCTTGGGCCAGGACTATGGCTACACCTTC. Amino acid sequence: CASSLGQDYGYTF. The full variable domain, with the rest looked up from reference TRBV5-1 and TRBJ1-2, is KAGVTQTPRYLIKTRGQQVTLSCSPISGHRSVSWYQQTPGQGLQFLFEYFSETQRNKGNFPGRFSGRQFSNSRSEMNVSTLELGDSALYLCASSLGQDYGYTFGSGTRLTVV.

The V call is TRBV2, the J call TRBJ2-7; perhaps D is TRBD1 or TRBD2 (6 bases each). Germline-derived CDR1 and CDR2 are SNHLY and FYNNEI. The CDR3 covers 14 residues. Deletions cut 11 bases from V and 4 bases from J, with 21 bases between. Written as DNA, the CDR3 is TGTGCCTCGGGGGCGGGTCGGCTAAGGTACGAGCAGTACTTC. Residues: CASGAGRLRYEQYF.

This clone was detected only once. The identical CDR3 is also encoded by other nucleotide sequences in the sample. The V gene is TRBV27, the J gene TRBJ2-7, with 10 bases lining up with TRBD1. This CDR3 contains 14 residues. Germline CDR1 is MNHEY and CDR2 is SMNVEV (reference sequence). V shed 3 bases and J 4 bases; nucleotides not matched to a gene: 3. The CDR3 DNA follows: TGTGCCAGCAGTTTTGGGACAGGGGAATACGAGCAGTACTTC. Translating it yields CASSFGTGEYEQYF.

The CDR3 DNA reads as TGTGCCAGCGTAACAGTTGCGCAGTTCTTC. The encoded protein is CASVTVAQFF. The rearrangement joins TRBV2 to TRBJ2-1, with D hard to call. The CDR3 has 10 amino acids. The V end was cut by 8 bases, the J end by 12 bases, with 11 bases between. Germline-derived CDR1 and CDR2 are SNHLY and FYNNEI.

The genes are TRBV9 and TRBJ2-1; a weak D match, TRBD2 (6 bases). V was cut by 0 bases and J by 4 bases, with 11 bases left in between. This CDR3 contains 15 residues. The germline V gene encodes CDR1 SGDLS and CDR2 YYNGEE. DNA of the CDR3: TGTGCCAGCAGCGTAGTAGGGGACTTATACAATGAGCAGTTCTTC. Protein sequence: CASSVVGDLYNEQFF.

This sequence joins TRBV10-1 and TRBJ2-3; a weak D match, TRBD2 (6 bases). V was cut by 5 bases and J by 2 bases, with 11 bases left in between. The germline V gene encodes CDR1 WNHNN and CDR2 SYGVQD (reference sequence). The CDR3 totals 14 residues. The DNA for the CDR3 is TGCGCCAGCAGTACTAGCACGAACACAGATACGCAGTATTTT. Its translation: CASSTSTNTDTQYF.

The J gene is TRBJ2-1, the V gene TRBV5-6; the D gene is possibly TRBD2 (6 bases). The V end was cut by 2 bases, the J end by 4 bases, with 13 bases between. The germline V gene encodes CDR1 SGHDT and CDR2 YYEEEE. The CDR3 sequence is 15 residues long. CDR3 sequence: CASSFRDWGYNEQFF. CDR3 in DNA: TGTGCCAGCAGCTTTCGGGACTGGGGGTACAATGAGCAGTTCTTC.

The J gene is TRBJ1-2, the V gene TRBV11-2, with 7 bases that match TRBD1. This CDR3 has 19 amino acids. From germline, CDR1 is SGHAT and CDR2 FQNNGV. The V gene end was trimmed by 1 base and the J gene end by 4 bases; junction bases not matched to a gene: 18. DNA for the CDR3: TGTGCCAGCAGCTTAGGTCCAGGGACAGTTGATTACTCTCCCTATGGCTACACCTTC. Protein: CASSLGPGTVDYSPYGYTF.

V gene TRBV6-6 combines with J gene TRBJ2-1; 8 nucleotides match TRBD2. With 7 bases clipped from V and 0 bases from J, the junction kept 5 bases outside the gene matches. Germline V gives CDR1 MNHNY, CDR2 SVGAGI (reference sequence). The CDR3 totals 15 residues. CDR3 in amino acids: CASMLAGGSYNEQFF. The CDR3 DNA is TGTGCCAGCATGCTGGCGGGAGGCTCCTACAATGAGCAGTTCTTC.

V gene TRBV5-1 combines with J gene TRBJ2-7; D is undetermined. CDR3 length: 13 amino acids. CDR1 is SGHRS, CDR2 YFSETQ, per germline. Trimming shortened V by 7 bases and J by 1 base, and 12 bases separated the two germline ends. CDR3 coding DNA: TGCGCCAGCTCATCCGTGTTGTCCTACGAGCAGTACTTC. Residues: CASSSVLSYEQYF.

This clone was observed a few times. This chain connects TRBV29-1 to TRBJ2-1; 7 bases line up with TRBD1. Germline CDR1 SQVTM, CDR2 ANQGSEA. The CDR3 has 13 amino acids. The V gene end was trimmed by 4 bases and the J gene end by 12 bases; junction bases not matched to a gene: 12. The chain's CDR3 is CSVVARDSELQFF. CDR3 nucleotides: TGCAGCGTTGTTGCCCGGGACAGTGAGCTGCAGTTCTTC.

CDR3 amino acids: CAWSAGQGSGELFF. CDR3 in DNA: TGTGCCTGGAGCGCCGGACAGGGTTCCGGGGAGCTGTTTTTT. The chain combines TRBV30 with TRBJ2-2; 8 nucleotides align to TRBD1. V lost 3 bases to trimming and J lost 6 bases; unmatched junction nucleotides: 6. CDR1 and CDR2 from the germline V gene are GTSNPN and SVGIG (reference sequence). This CDR3 region has 14 residues.

The CDR3 nucleotides are TGTGCCAGCAGCCCATCCTACGAGCAGTACTTC. Encoded protein: CASSPSYEQYF. The chain carries TRBV12-1 and TRBJ2-7; the table names TRBD1, a call not compared with the DNA. TRBV12-1 is deemed a pseudogene. The length of the CDR3 is 11 residues.

J is TRBJ2-4 and V is TRBV28; 8 bases agree with TRBD1. Losses at the gene ends were 3 bases for V and 5 bases for J; bases not matched to a gene: 15. Germline loops: CDR1 MDHEN, CDR2 SYDVKM. The CDR3 contains 18 residues. The CDR3 DNA follows: TGTGCCAGCAGTTTGCCCCCTCCAGACAGGGGAGATGAAAACATTCAGTACTTC. Its translation is CASSLPPPDRGDENIQYF.

The gene calls are TRBV30 and TRBJ2-1; D might be TRBD2 (5 bases). Trimming removed 3 bases from V and 6 bases from J, with 9 bases in between. Germline V lookup: CDR1 GTSNPN, CDR2 SVGIG (reference sequence). The CDR3 is made up of 12 amino acids. The CDR3 coding sequence is TGTGCCTGGAGCCCCGGAGGCAATGAGCAGTTCTTC. As protein: CAWSPGGNEQFF.

The CDR3 here is CASSSNPPSLGYTF. In DNA, the CDR3 is TGTGCCAGCAGCTCTAACCCTCCGAGTCTTGGCTACACCTTC. This chain joins TRBV5-6 and TRBJ1-2; D is uncertain. V was shortened by 3 bases and J by 7 bases, with 16 bases between the two germline ends. CDR3 size: 14 residues. The germline V gene has CDR1 SGHDT and CDR2 YYEEEE.

CDR3 sequence (DNA): TGTGCCAGCAGCGCGTCCTCCGGGACAGGCCAAGAGACCCAGTACTTC. Protein product: CASSASSGTGQETQYF. The chain is built from TRBV9 and TRBJ2-5, with TRBD1 identical over 8 bases. The CDR3 covers 16 residues. Germline V CDR1 and CDR2: SGDLS, YYNGEE. Germline trimming cut 3 bases from V and 1 base from J; bases unmatched to any gene: 8.

The chain joins TRBV27 to TRBJ2-1, with 11 positions matching TRBD1. This CDR3 spans 14 amino acids. Looked up from germline, CDR1 is MNHEY and CDR2 is SMNVEV (reference sequence). The trim removed 2 bases at V and 9 bases at J, leaving 3 bases unmatched. The CDR3 DNA reads TGTGCCAGCAGTTTAGTAGGGACAGGGGGTGAGCAGTTCTTC. This sequence encodes CASSLVGTGGEQFF.

Remarks on this clone: This CDR3 is also generated by other DNA sequences in the sample. The chain carries TRBV9 and TRBJ2-3; D call uncertain. Deletions cut 0 bases from V and 0 bases from J, with 5 bases between. The CDR3 is 14 amino acids. The germline CDR1 and CDR2 sequences are SGDLS and YYNGEE. The CDR3, as DNA: TGTGCCAGCAGCGTAGAAGGTAGCACAGATACGCAGTATTTT. Encoded protein: CASSVEGSTDTQYF.

The chain employs TRBV30 and TRBJ1-3; D gene unclear. Trimming cost V 8 bases and J 0 bases, with 11 bases left between them. Looked up from germline, CDR1 is GTSNPN and CDR2 is SVGIG (reference sequence). The CDR3 runs 13 residues. The CDR3 protein is CAATADSGNTIYF. The CDR3 region has the DNA TGTGCCGCCACAGCCGACTCTGGAAACACCATATATTTT.